This is a list of T cell receptor beta chains from one sample in a study of cytomegalovirus exposure and HLA in healthy donors. Sequenced by immunoSEQ multiplex PCR; TCRdb stores in-frame clones only, minus some. The data contain more than 85,000 clones, around 80% of them singletons. What was sequenced was PBMCs. These receptor sequences come from a female donor in good health and CMV-seropositive. Each CDR3 is given with its conserved first and last residue. The D gene is left open where the match is weak. Clone size is stated in some rows and not others, as once, few, many or a class when expanded.

cdr3_nt: TGTGCCGGTAGTACCTCTCGGAGCTCTGGGGCCAACGTCCTGACTTTC
cdr3_aa: CAGSTSRSSGANVLTF
d_call: NA
clone_size: NA
j_call: TRBJ2-6
v_call: TRBV19

cdr3_nt: TGTGCCAGCAGCTTGACAGGGGGGAGCACAGATACGCAGTATTTT
cdr3_aa: CASSLTGGSTDTQYF
d_call: TRBD1
clone_size: NA
j_call: TRBJ2-3
v_call: TRBV5-6

cdr3_nt: TGCGCCAGCAGTCGGGACTCCACCGGGGAGCTGTTTTTT
cdr3_aa: CASSRDSTGELFF
d_call: NA
clone_size: few
j_call: TRBJ2-2
v_call: TRBV10-1

cdr3_nt: TGCGCCAGCAGCCGACTGGGGGACAGGGGCCTCCACGAGCAGTACTTC
cdr3_aa: CASSRLGDRGLHEQYF
d_call: TRBD1
clone_size: NA
j_call: TRBJ2-7
v_call: TRBV5-1

cdr3_nt: TGTGCCAGCAGCGCGGGACAGCAGAACACTGAAGCTTTCTTT
cdr3_aa: CASSAGQQNTEAFF
d_call: TRBD1
clone_size: once
j_call: TRBJ1-1
v_call: TRBV7-9

cdr3_nt: TGTGCCAGCAGCTTGGCGCGGGGTTTGCAGTTCTTC
cdr3_aa: CASSLARGLQFF
d_call: NA
clone_size: NA
j_call: TRBJ2-1
v_call: TRBV5-8

cdr3_nt: TGTGCCACCACAGGGTTAGCCAAAAACAGTCAGTACTTC
cdr3_aa: CATTGLAKNSQYF
d_call: NA
clone_size: NA
j_call: TRBJ2-4
v_call: TRBV2

cdr3_nt: TGTGCCAGCAGCCCGACCCCTTCTCCGGGGAACAATGAGCAGTTCTTC
cdr3_aa: CASSPTPSPGNNEQFF
d_call: NA
clone_size: NA
j_call: TRBJ2-1
v_call: TRBV5-4

cdr3_nt: TGTGCCTGGACCCAAGGACTAGCGGGGAAGTATTTT
cdr3_aa: CAWTQGLAGKYF
d_call: TRBD2
clone_size: NA
j_call: TRBJ2-3
v_call: TRBV30

cdr3_nt: TGTGCCAGCAGTGAGGGGCCTCCGTTGAGTAATGAGCAGTTCTTC
cdr3_aa: CASSEGPPLSNEQFF
d_call: NA
clone_size: NA
j_call: TRBJ2-1
v_call: TRBV2

cdr3_nt: TGTGCCAGCAGCTTAGCGTCGGGTACCTACGAGCAGTACTTC
cdr3_aa: CASSLASGTYEQYF
d_call: NA
clone_size: NA
j_call: TRBJ2-7
v_call: TRBV7-8

cdr3_nt: TGTGCCAGTTTTTACTCTGGGGCCAACGTCCTGACTTTC
cdr3_aa: CASFYSGANVLTF
d_call: NA
clone_size: NA
j_call: TRBJ2-6
v_call: TRBV19

cdr3_nt: TGCGCCAGCAGAGGGTGGGGAGCGGTTGGCTACACCTTC
cdr3_aa: CASRGWGAVGYTF
d_call: NA
clone_size: NA
j_call: TRBJ1-2
v_call: TRBV5-1

cdr3_nt: TGTGCCAGCAGCCAGGGGGACGTGAGTGGCACTGAAGCTTTCTTT
cdr3_aa: CASSQGDVSGTEAFF
d_call: TRBD1
clone_size: NA
j_call: TRBJ1-1
v_call: TRBV6-6

cdr3_nt: TGTGCCTGGACCCCTCTACGTGGGGTCAACAGGGGAAGGGAAAAACTGTTTTTT
cdr3_aa: CAWTPLRGVNRGREKLFF
d_call: TRBD1
clone_size: NA
j_call: TRBJ1-4
v_call: TRBV30

cdr3_nt: TGCGCCAGCAGCTTGGGGGGACTAGCGGGCCACAATGAGCAGTTCTTC
cdr3_aa: CASSLGGLAGHNEQFF
d_call: TRBD2
clone_size: NA
j_call: TRBJ2-1
v_call: TRBV5-1

cdr3_nt: TGCGCCAGCAGCCCTCCGCGGGACAGGGTCAACACCGGGGAGCTGTTTTTT
cdr3_aa: CASSPPRDRVNTGELFF
d_call: TRBD1
clone_size: NA
j_call: TRBJ2-2
v_call: TRBV5-1

cdr3_nt: TGCAGCGCCGTAGCGGGAGGGGGGACAGATACGCAGTATTTT
cdr3_aa: CSAVAGGGTDTQYF
d_call: TRBD2
clone_size: NA
j_call: TRBJ2-3
v_call: TRBV29-1

cdr3_nt: TGTGCCAGCAGCTCCCGGTCATTCAAGCAGTACTTC
cdr3_aa: CASSSRSFKQYF
d_call: NA
clone_size: once
j_call: TRBJ2-7
v_call: TRBV13

cdr3_nt: TGTGCCAGCAGTCCCGACGGCGGGGGGCGCAATGAGCAGTTCTTC
cdr3_aa: CASSPDGGGRNEQFF
d_call: TRBD2
clone_size: NA
j_call: TRBJ2-1
v_call: TRBV6-1

cdr3_nt: TGTGCCAGCAGTTACTCGGGACTAGCCCCCTCTCGGTTCTTC
cdr3_aa: CASSYSGLAPSRFF
d_call: TRBD2
clone_size: few
j_call: TRBJ2-1
v_call: TRBV6-5

cdr3_nt: TGTGCCAGTAGTATTCGGGGGGGGACGACTGAAGCTTTCTTT
cdr3_aa: CASSIRGGTTEAFF
d_call: NA
clone_size: few
j_call: TRBJ1-1
v_call: TRBV19

cdr3_nt: TGTGCCAGCAGGGACAGGGGGAGAGCTTTCTTT
cdr3_aa: CASRDRGRAFF
d_call: TRBD1
clone_size: NA
j_call: TRBJ1-1
v_call: TRBV11-2

cdr3_nt: TGTGCCCACGGGACAGGCCCGTACGAGCAGTACTTC
cdr3_aa: CAHGTGPYEQYF
d_call: TRBD1
clone_size: NA
j_call: TRBJ2-7
v_call: TRBV30

cdr3_nt: TGTGCCAGCAGACCAGGGGGAAGCAATCAGCCCCAGCATTTT
cdr3_aa: CASRPGGSNQPQHF
d_call: TRBD1
clone_size: NA
j_call: TRBJ1-5
v_call: TRBV6-6

cdr3_nt: TGTGCCAGCAGCTTAGTTAGTAGCAATCAGCCCCAGCATTTT
cdr3_aa: CASSLVSSNQPQHF
d_call: NA
clone_size: NA
j_call: TRBJ1-5
v_call: TRBV7-9

cdr3_nt: TGCGCCAGCAGCTTGGGCCCGGGGACTAGAGAAGAGACCCAGTACTTC
cdr3_aa: CASSLGPGTREETQYF
d_call: TRBD2
clone_size: NA
j_call: TRBJ2-5
v_call: TRBV5-1

cdr3_nt: TGTGCCAGCAGCTTAGGGGGGAGCGGGAGGGTCGGAGAGACCCAGTACTTC
cdr3_aa: CASSLGGSGRVGETQYF
d_call: TRBD2
clone_size: once
j_call: TRBJ2-5
v_call: TRBV7-6

cdr3_nt: TGCGCCAGCAGCCCCCGGGCCGGACAGGGCGAGAACATTCAGTACTTC
cdr3_aa: CASSPRAGQGENIQYF
d_call: TRBD1
clone_size: NA
j_call: TRBJ2-4
v_call: TRBV5-1

cdr3_nt: TGTGCCAGCAGCTTAGCTAGCAGCTACAATGAGCAGTTCTTC
cdr3_aa: CASSLASSYNEQFF
d_call: NA
clone_size: NA
j_call: TRBJ2-1
v_call: TRBV7-9

cdr3_nt: TGTGCCAGTAGTATAGGAGGACAGGGCGGAAAACTGTTTTTT
cdr3_aa: CASSIGGQGGKLFF
d_call: TRBD1
clone_size: NA
j_call: TRBJ1-4
v_call: TRBV19

cdr3_nt: TGTGCCAGTAGTACGCGACAGGGGACCTACGAGCAGTACTTC
cdr3_aa: CASSTRQGTYEQYF
d_call: TRBD1
clone_size: NA
j_call: TRBJ2-7
v_call: TRBV19

cdr3_nt: TGTGCCAGCAGCTTGGTCCCGGGGGAAAAACTGTTTTTT
cdr3_aa: CASSLVPGEKLFF
d_call: NA
clone_size: NA
j_call: TRBJ1-4
v_call: TRBV5-4

cdr3_nt: TGCGCCAGCAGCCCAACCACAGGGGGGATGAACACTGAAGCTTTCTTT
cdr3_aa: CASSPTTGGMNTEAFF
d_call: TRBD1
clone_size: NA
j_call: TRBJ1-1
v_call: TRBV5-1

cdr3_nt: TGTGCCAGCAGCTTGGCCGGGACAGGGTGGAACACCGGGGAGCTGTTTTTT
cdr3_aa: CASSLAGTGWNTGELFF
d_call: TRBD1
clone_size: NA
j_call: TRBJ2-2
v_call: TRBV5-5

cdr3_nt: TGTGCCAGCAGTACCCGGGACAGGGGCACTTACGAGCAGTACTTC
cdr3_aa: CASSTRDRGTYEQYF
d_call: TRBD1
clone_size: once
j_call: TRBJ2-7
v_call: TRBV27

cdr3_nt: TGTGCCAGCTCACTCCAAGGGGCCCAAAACGGAAACACCATATATTTT
cdr3_aa: CASSLQGAQNGNTIYF
d_call: NA
clone_size: NA
j_call: TRBJ1-3
v_call: TRBV18

cdr3_nt: TGTGCCAGCAGCCCCTCGGTTTATGGGGACAGGGGAGTTGCCTATGGCTACACCTTC
cdr3_aa: CASSPSVYGDRGVAYGYTF
d_call: TRBD1
clone_size: NA
j_call: TRBJ1-2
v_call: TRBV7-2

cdr3_nt: TGTGCCAGCAGCTTACAGGGGGCAACCACTGAAGCTTTCTTT
cdr3_aa: CASSLQGATTEAFF
d_call: TRBD1
clone_size: once
j_call: TRBJ1-1
v_call: TRBV7-2

cdr3_nt: TGCGCCAGCAGCTTGGCCGGGTTAAATACGCAGTATTTT
cdr3_aa: CASSLAGLNTQYF
d_call: NA
clone_size: NA
j_call: TRBJ2-3
v_call: TRBV5-1

cdr3_nt: TGTGCCAGCAGTCGAGCCGCGGGGGGGGAAGGCTACACCTTC
cdr3_aa: CASSRAAGGEGYTF
d_call: NA
clone_size: few
j_call: TRBJ1-2
v_call: TRBV6-5

cdr3_nt: TGTGCCAGCAGCTTATGGTTGGGGCTTTTCGGGGGATCCACCGGGGAGCTGTTTTTT
cdr3_aa: CASSLWLGLFGGSTGELFF
d_call: NA
clone_size: few
j_call: TRBJ2-2
v_call: TRBV11-2

cdr3_nt: TGTGCCAGCAGTTACAGGGGGAGGAGTGAAAAACTGTTTTTT
cdr3_aa: CASSYRGRSEKLFF
d_call: TRBD1
clone_size: once
j_call: TRBJ1-4
v_call: TRBV27

cdr3_nt: TGTGCCAGCAGTCGTACAGGGCCCTCCTACAATGAGCAGTTCTTC
cdr3_aa: CASSRTGPSYNEQFF
d_call: NA
clone_size: NA
j_call: TRBJ2-1
v_call: TRBV2

cdr3_nt: TGCGCCAGCAGCCAAGATGCCAGCGGGGGCCTCTCCTACGAGCAGTACTTC
cdr3_aa: CASSQDASGGLSYEQYF
d_call: TRBD2
clone_size: NA
j_call: TRBJ2-7
v_call: TRBV4-3

cdr3_nt: TGTGCCAGCAGCTCTGGGGTAGCGGGAGTAGATACGCAGTATTTT
cdr3_aa: CASSSGVAGVDTQYF
d_call: TRBD2
clone_size: NA
j_call: TRBJ2-3
v_call: TRBV11-1

cdr3_nt: TGTGCCAGCAGCCCAAGACCGGGGGGAGCCCTCGGGGAGACCCAGTACTTC
cdr3_aa: CASSPRPGGALGETQYF
d_call: TRBD2
clone_size: NA
j_call: TRBJ2-5
v_call: TRBV11-2

cdr3_nt: TGTGCCAGCAGTGGGGACAGGGTGGGGGATGAGCAGTTCTTC
cdr3_aa: CASSGDRVGDEQFF
d_call: TRBD1
clone_size: NA
j_call: TRBJ2-1
v_call: TRBV25-1